These 12 T cell receptor beta chains originate from one sample sequenced in a study of blood T cells in healthy people across ages. A second roughly 6 to 11 cycle PCR used barcoded and J-beta primers. MiXCR, run by TCRdb on the 5' RACE reads, gives a single entry per CDR3 protein. The top ten clones hold roughly 3.7% of a sample with over a million distinct CDR3 sequences, roughly 43% of them seen once. Sequencing was done on a sample of blood. These receptors were collected from a woman in her late teens or twenties in good health.

J is TRBJ1-4 and V is TRBV15; tentatively, D is TRBD1 (5 bases). The ends were cut back, 10 bases at V and 6 bases at J, with 18 bases in the middle. The CDR3 consists of 14 residues. Per the germline V gene, CDR1 is LNHNV and CDR2 is YYDKDF (reference sequence). Written as DNA, the CDR3 is TGTGCCATAAAAACCCAGGACAATGATGAAAAACTGTTTTTT. Its protein is CAIKTQDNDEKLFF.

J is TRBJ2-5 and V is TRBV29-1; no reliable D call. Germline V lookup: CDR1 SQVTM, CDR2 ANQGSEA. Trimming shortened V by 1 base and J by 0 bases, and 9 bases separated the two germline ends. This CDR3 is 14 amino acids long. The chain's CDR3 is CSVEVVANQETQYF. The CDR3 region has the DNA TGCAGCGTTGAAGTAGTGGCCAACCAAGAGACCCAGTACTTC.

The V and J genes are TRBV20-1 and TRBJ1-2, with unresolved D. The CDR3 runs to 14 residues. CDR1 is DFQATT and CDR2 is SNEGSKA in the germline V gene (reference sequence). Trimming stripped 0 bases from V and 4 bases from J, with 12 bases between. In DNA, the CDR3 is TGCAGTGCTAGAGATACTGGGTCAGCCTATGGCTACACCTTC. Amino acid sequence: CSARDTGSAYGYTF.

This chain connects TRBV21-1 to TRBJ1-5; the table's D call TRBD1 went unverified against the DNA. TRBV21-1 is shown as a pseudogene. The CDR3 runs to 12 residues. CDR3 loop: CASSRRPKPQHF. The CDR3, as DNA: TGTGCCAGCAGCCGTCGCCCGAAGCCCCAGCATTTT.

The V gene is TRBV29-1, the J gene TRBJ2-7; unclear D gene. V was shortened by 4 bases and J by 5 bases, with 12 bases between the two germline ends. CDR1 SQVTM and CDR2 ANQGSEA come from the germline V gene. The CDR3 spans 12 residues. The CDR3 DNA sequence: TGCAGCGTTGGTCCGGACCCCGACGAGCAGTACTTC. This codes for CSVGPDPDEQYF.

The gene calls are TRBV7-2 and TRBJ2-1, with 10 bases identical to TRBD2. The better agreement between TRBJ2-7 and the DNA end casts doubt on the J call. Germline CDR1 reads SGHTA; CDR2 reads FQGNSA. This CDR3 is 16 amino acids long. DNA of the CDR3: TGTGCCAGCAGCCTCAGCGGGAGGGGCTCCTACAATGAGCAGTACTTC. Translated, it gives CASSLSGRGSYNEQYF.

The chain is built from TRBV9 and TRBJ1-1, with D maybe TRBD1 (5 bases). V was trimmed by 0 bases and J by 8 bases, leaving 8 bases between them. Germline CDR1 and CDR2: SGDLS and YYNGEE. This CDR3 comprises 12 residues. The CDR3 loop is CASSVEGPEAFF. CDR3 nucleotide sequence: TGTGCCAGCAGCGTAGAGGGGCCGGAAGCTTTCTTT. Filled out from reference TRBV9 and TRBJ1-1, the complete variable domain reads DSGVTQTPKHLITATGQRVTLRCSPRSGDLSVYWYQQSLDQGLQFLIQYYNGEERAKGNILERFSAQQFPDLHSELNLSSLELGDSALYFCASSVEGPEAFFGQGTRLTVV.

This clonotype was counted between two and nine times. V is TRBV10-3 and J is TRBJ2-3; 8 bases match TRBD2. The CDR3 has 17 amino acids. Germline V lookup: CDR1 ENHRY, CDR2 SYGVKD. Trimming at V came to 3 bases and at J to 1 base, leaving 9 bases not matched to a gene. For the CDR3, the DNA is TGTGCCATCAGTGATTCCGGAAAAGCGGGGGGCACAGATACGCAGTATTTT. As protein: CAISDSGKAGGTDTQYF.

This clonotype showed up just a few times. The V and J genes are TRBV12-3 or TRBV12-4 and TRBJ2-7; 9 bases align to TRBD1. The ends lost 7 bases at V and 4 bases at J; junction bases unmatched: 11. The CDR3 contains 15 residues. The CDR3 loop is CASKGDRDQFYEQYF. The CDR3, as DNA: TGTGCCAGCAAGGGGGACAGGGACCAGTTTTACGAGCAGTACTTC.

This chain connects TRBV29-1 to TRBJ2-7; the D is unclear. Per the germline V gene, CDR1 is SQVTM and CDR2 is ANQGSEA. Trimming removed 3 bases at V and 7 bases at J, with 13 bases between. This CDR3 contains 12 residues. The CDR3 DNA reads TGCAGCGTTGAGGCCGCAGGCTGGGAGCAGTACTTC. It translates to CSVEAAGWEQYF.

The chain employs TRBV7-9 and TRBJ2-7, with 10 nucleotides matching TRBD2. Unmatched junction bases numbered 15, after V lost 9 bases and J lost 4 bases. The germline V gene has CDR1 SEHNR and CDR2 FQNEAQ (reference sequence). CDR3 length: 16 amino acids. The CDR3 DNA reads TGTGCCAGTACAGAGGAAAGCGGGGGGGCAGCTTACGAGCAGTACTTC. It yields the protein CASTEESGGAAYEQYF.

This clonotype was observed a few times. This sequence joins TRBV28 and TRBJ2-5; tentative D call: TRBD2 (6 bases). Between the trimmed V and J ends, which lost 6 bases and 4 bases, there was a span of 9 bases. This CDR3 comprises 12 residues. Germline V lookup: CDR1 MDHEN, CDR2 SYDVKM. For the CDR3, the DNA is TGTGCCAGCAGGTTGGAGGGAGAGACCCAGTACTTC. Protein: CASRLEGETQYF.